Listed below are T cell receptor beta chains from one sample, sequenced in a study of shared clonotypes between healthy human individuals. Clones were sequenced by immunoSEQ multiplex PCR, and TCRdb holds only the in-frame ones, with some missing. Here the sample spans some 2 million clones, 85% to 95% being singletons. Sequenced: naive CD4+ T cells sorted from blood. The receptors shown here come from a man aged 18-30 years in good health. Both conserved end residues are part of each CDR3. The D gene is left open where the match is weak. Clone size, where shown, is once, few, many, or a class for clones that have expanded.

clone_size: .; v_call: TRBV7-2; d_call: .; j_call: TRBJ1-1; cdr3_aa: CASSLMDTEAFF; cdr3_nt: TGTGCCAGCAGCTTGATGGACACTGAAGCTTTCTTT
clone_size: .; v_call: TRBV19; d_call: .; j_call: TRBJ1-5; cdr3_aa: CASTPDSKQPQHF; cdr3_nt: TGTGCCAGTACCCCGGACAGCAAGCAGCCCCAGCATTTT
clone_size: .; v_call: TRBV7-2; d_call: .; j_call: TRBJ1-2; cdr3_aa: CASSETAPYYGYTF; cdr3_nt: TGTGCCAGCAGCGAGACAGCACCATACTATGGCTACACCTTC
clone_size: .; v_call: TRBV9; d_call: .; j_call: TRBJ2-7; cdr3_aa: CASSPRWPEQYF; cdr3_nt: TGTGCCAGCAGCCCGCGGTGGCCCGAGCAGTACTTC
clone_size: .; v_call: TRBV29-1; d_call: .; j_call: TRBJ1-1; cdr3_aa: CSVDRGTPEAFF; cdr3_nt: TGCAGCGTTGACCGGGGGACGCCTGAAGCTTTCTTT
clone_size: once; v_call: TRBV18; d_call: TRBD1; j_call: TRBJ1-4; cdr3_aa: CASSPPRGLGEKLFF; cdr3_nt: TGTGCCAGCTCACCACCTAGGGGGCTGGGTGAAAAACTGTTTTTT
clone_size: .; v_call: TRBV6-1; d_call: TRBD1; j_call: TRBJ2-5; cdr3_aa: CASRRQGGQETQYF; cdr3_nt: TGTGCCAGCCGAAGACAGGGGGGTCAAGAGACCCAGTACTTC
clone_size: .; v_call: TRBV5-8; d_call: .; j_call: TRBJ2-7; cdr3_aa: CASSLFRGSSYEQYF; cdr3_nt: TGTGCCAGCAGCTTATTCCGGGGGAGCTCCTACGAGCAGTACTTC
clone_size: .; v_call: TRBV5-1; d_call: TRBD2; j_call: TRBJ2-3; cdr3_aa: CASSLGAGAPTDTQYF; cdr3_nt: TGCGCCAGCAGCTTGGGAGCGGGGGCGCCCACAGATACGCAGTATTTT
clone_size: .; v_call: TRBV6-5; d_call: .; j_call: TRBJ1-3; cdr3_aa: CASSRNLADTIYF; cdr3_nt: TGTGCCAGCAGCCGAAACCTAGCGGACACCATATATTTT
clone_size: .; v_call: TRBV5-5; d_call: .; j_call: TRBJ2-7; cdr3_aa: CASSFLTLHEQYF; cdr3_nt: TGTGCCAGCAGTTTTTTAACCCTCCACGAGCAGTACTTC
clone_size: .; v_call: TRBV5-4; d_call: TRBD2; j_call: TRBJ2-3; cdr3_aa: CASSRGGIGLGTDTQYF; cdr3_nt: TGTGCCAGCAGCCGTGGAGGGATCGGACTAGGGACAGATACGCAGTATTTT
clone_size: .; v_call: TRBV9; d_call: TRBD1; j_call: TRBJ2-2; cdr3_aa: CASSVSGQKFTGELFF; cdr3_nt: TGTGCCAGCAGCGTTTCGGGACAGAAGTTCACCGGGGAGCTGTTTTTT
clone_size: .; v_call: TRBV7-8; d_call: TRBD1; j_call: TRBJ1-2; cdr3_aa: CASSQRGAGGRYYGYTF; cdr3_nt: TGTGCCAGCAGCCAACGAGGAGCAGGGGGCAGATACTATGGCTACACCTTC
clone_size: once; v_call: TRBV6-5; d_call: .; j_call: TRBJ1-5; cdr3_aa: CASSYSIRYQPQHF; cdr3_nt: TGTGCCAGCAGTTACTCGATCCGGTATCAGCCCCAGCATTTT
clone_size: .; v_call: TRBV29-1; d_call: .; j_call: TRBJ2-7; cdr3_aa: CSVGLGQNYEQYF; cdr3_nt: TGCAGCGTTGGGCTCGGACAGAACTACGAGCAGTACTTC
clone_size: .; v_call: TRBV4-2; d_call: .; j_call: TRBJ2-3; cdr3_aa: CASSQVRGITDTQYF; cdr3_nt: TGTGCCAGCAGCCAAGTCAGGGGTATCACAGATACGCAGTATTTT
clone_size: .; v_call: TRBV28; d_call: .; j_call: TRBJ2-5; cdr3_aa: CASSRAETQYF; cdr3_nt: TGTGCCAGCAGCCGGGCGGAGACCCAGTACTTC
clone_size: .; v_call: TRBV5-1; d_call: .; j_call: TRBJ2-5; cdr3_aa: CASSSVGLEETQYF; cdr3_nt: TGCGCCAGCAGCTCGGTAGGGTTAGAGGAGACCCAGTACTTC
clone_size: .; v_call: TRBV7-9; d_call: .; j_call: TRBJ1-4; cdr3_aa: CASSFESVGEKLFF; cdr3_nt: TGTGCCAGCAGCTTTGAATCGGTCGGGGAAAAACTGTTTTTT
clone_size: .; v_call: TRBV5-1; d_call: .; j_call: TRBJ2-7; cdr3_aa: CASSLSVPGVGEQYF; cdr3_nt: TGCGCCAGCAGCTTGTCAGTCCCGGGGGTCGGCGAGCAGTACTTC
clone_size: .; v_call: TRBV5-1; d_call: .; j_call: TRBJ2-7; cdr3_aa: CASSSSGGSYEQYF; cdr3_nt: TGCGCCAGCAGCTCTTCGGGCGGCTCCTACGAGCAGTACTTC
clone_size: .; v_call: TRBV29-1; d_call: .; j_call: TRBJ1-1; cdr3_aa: CSGGQLNTEAFF; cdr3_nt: TGCAGCGGGGGACAACTGAACACTGAAGCTTTCTTT
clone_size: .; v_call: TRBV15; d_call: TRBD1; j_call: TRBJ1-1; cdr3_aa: CATIPFPDRQGEAFF; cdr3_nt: TGTGCCACCATACCGTTCCCGGATCGACAGGGAGAAGCTTTCTTT
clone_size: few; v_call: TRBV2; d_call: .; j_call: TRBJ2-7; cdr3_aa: CASRTTYEQYF; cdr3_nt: TGTGCCAGCCGGACTACCTACGAGCAGTACTTC
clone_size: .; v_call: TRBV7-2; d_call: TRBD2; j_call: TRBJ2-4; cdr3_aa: CASSLRNLAGNIQYF; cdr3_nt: TGTGCCAGCAGCCTCCGGAACCTAGCGGGTAACATTCAGTACTTC
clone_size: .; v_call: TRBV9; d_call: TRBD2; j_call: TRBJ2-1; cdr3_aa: CASSVAGLAGRSSYNEQFF; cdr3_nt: TGTGCCAGCAGCGTAGCGGGACTAGCGGGACGAAGCTCCTACAATGAGCAGTTCTTC
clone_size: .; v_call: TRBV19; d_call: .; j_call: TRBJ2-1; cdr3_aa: CASSILSSSYNEQFF; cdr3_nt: TGTGCCAGTAGTATTTTATCTAGCTCCTACAATGAGCAGTTCTTC
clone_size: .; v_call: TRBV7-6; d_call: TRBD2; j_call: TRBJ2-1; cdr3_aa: CASSPRTSGRPSSYNEQFF; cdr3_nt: TGTGCTAGCAGCCCAAGGACTAGCGGGAGGCCGAGCTCCTACAATGAGCAGTTCTTC
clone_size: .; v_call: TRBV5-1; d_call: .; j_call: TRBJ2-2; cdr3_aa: CASSLGESGELFF; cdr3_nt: TGCGCCAGCAGCTTGGGGGAATCCGGGGAGCTGTTTTTT